Reported below is one TCR beta chain. The antigen is unknown. Both 60 Vbeta primers and 13 Jbeta primers went into the PCR. Only in-frame clones appear in the TCRdb table, and some are missing; sequencing was by immunoSEQ multiplex PCR. The data contain 150,000 to 200,000 clones, approximately 83% of them singletons. With 5 bases removed from V and 6 bases from J, the gap between germline ends came to 18 bases. Germline V gives CDR1 ENHRY, CDR2 SYGVKD. The CDR3 consists of 15 residues. The data were taken from a study of cytomegalovirus exposure and HLA in healthy donors. Turning to the study itself: The Caucasian-associated ancestry cluster held over 65% of 300 to 500 genotyped donors. Whole-study results and caveats: Later work showed greater clonal expansion in HLA-associated TCR beta chains than in equally common others. Most TCR sequences were seen very rarely across donors, but some public TCRs occurred in many.

The sequence derives from a male donor in good health and CMV-seronegative. The sequenced sample was PBMCs. The rearrangement links TRBV10-3 to TRBJ2-3; tentatively, D is TRBD1 (7 bases). Here the CDR3 DNA reads TGTGCCATCAGTCAGGGGGGAGAAGCACGGGATACGCAGTATTTT. Translated: CAISQGGEARDTQYF.